The present TCR beta chain was sequenced within a study of cytomegalovirus exposure and HLA in healthy donors. General study findings and limits: TCR beta V segments were, for the most part, productive about 87% or about 30% of the time in an earlier analysis.

The PCR employed 60 Vbeta primers together with 13 Jbeta primers. Measured with immunoSEQ multiplex PCR; TCRdb has only the in-frame clones, and not every one. The table records more than 90,000 clones, 70% to 80% of them present only once. As to this clone: Its antigen is not identified.

The CDR3 is 13 residues long. V dropped 9 bases and J dropped 5 bases, with 13 bases sitting between them. Germline V gene data show CDR1 as MNHNS and CDR2 as SASEGT. The sequenced material came from PBMCs. The sequence derives from a man aged 50-60 years in good health and CMV-seropositive. The chain uses TRBV6-1 and TRBJ2-2; tentatively, D is TRBD2 (5 bases). CDR3 sequence (DNA): TGTGCCAGTCTACCCGGGATGACCGGGGAGCTGTTTTTT. It is translated as CASLPGMTGELFF.